Each of the 32 T cell receptor beta chains below was sequenced from the same sample in a study of CD8 T cells in ankylosing spondylitis. TCRdb itself ran the 5' RACE reads through MiXCR, one entry per CDR3 protein. The table includes about 220,000 distinct CDR3 sequences, about 11% detected once. The sample was blood, either unsorted or a sorted T cell fraction (not recorded which). These receptors all stem from a male donor with ankylosing spondylitis or in good health (not recorded which).

The sample holds many counts of this clonotype. The J gene is TRBJ1-2, the V gene TRBV6-2 or TRBV6-3; D unclear. Trimming left V 2 bases short and J 1 base short, with 2 bases between. The CDR3 runs 12 residues. CDR1 MNHEY and CDR2 SVGEGT come from the germline V gene. The CDR3 nucleotides are TGTGCCAGCAGTTACATTAACTATGGCTACACCTTC. It translates to CASSYINYGYTF.

The chain combines TRBV12-3 or TRBV12-4 with TRBJ2-2, with a tentative D call TRBD2 (7 bases). The CDR3 sequence is 15 residues long. The V and J ends lost 3 bases and 4 bases respectively, with 12 bases between them. The CDR3 nucleotides are TGTGCCAGCAGTTTGAGGGGGGGCCGCACCGGGGAGCTGTTTTTT. Amino acids: CASSLRGGRTGELFF.

The chain carries TRBV12-3 or TRBV12-4 and TRBJ1-2; tentatively, D is TRBD1 (5 bases). V lost 5 bases to trimming and J lost 7 bases, with 14 bases between them. The CDR3 length is 13 residues. CDR3 loop: CASSRQGAGGYTF. Written as DNA, the CDR3 is TGTGCCAGCAGTCGGCAGGGTGCCGGTGGCTACACCTTC.

This clonotype was recorded at least ten times. This rearrangement joins TRBV5-1 to TRBJ2-3; 12 bases match TRBD2. CDR1 and CDR2 (germline): SGHRS, YFSETQ. Trimming cost V 4 bases and J 2 bases; bases outside gene matches: 5. The length of the CDR3 is 16 residues. This CDR3 reads CASSKRLAGATDTQYF. The DNA for the CDR3 is TGCGCCAGCAGCAAGAGACTAGCGGGGGCCACAGATACGCAGTATTTT.

This clonotype was recorded a few times. CDR3: CSAKGQGVSTEAFF. The CDR3 DNA sequence: TGCAGTGCCAAGGGACAGGGGGTAAGCACTGAAGCTTTCTTT. This chain links TRBV20-1 with TRBJ1-1, with 11 bases identical to TRBD1. The V gene's germline CDR1 is DFQATT and CDR2 SNEGSKA (reference sequence). J was trimmed by 4 bases and V by 6 bases; bases with no gene match: 7. The CDR3 length is 14 residues.

In this sample, this clonotype turned up many times. The V gene is TRBV29-1, the J gene TRBJ2-7; possibly TRBD1 for D (5 bases). Between the trimmed V and J ends, which lost 7 bases and 2 bases, there was a span of 9 bases. The CDR3 runs to 11 residues. From germline, CDR1 is SQVTM and CDR2 ANQGSEA. This CDR3 reads CSGSDTYEQYF. The CDR3 nucleotides are TGCAGCGGCTCGGACACCTACGAGCAGTACTTC.

Ten or more counts support this clonotype. The chain uses TRBV18 and TRBJ2-5, with TRBD2 identical over 15 bases. V lost 3 bases and J lost 0; bases outside the gene matches: 5. This CDR3 region has 18 residues. The V gene's germline CDR1 is KGHSH and CDR2 LQKENI. The CDR3 spells CASSPGTSGGNYQETQYF. CDR3 in DNA: TGTGCCAGCTCACCCGGGACTAGCGGGGGGAACTACCAAGAGACCCAGTACTTC.

This clonotype was recorded a few times. This chain links TRBV7-2 with TRBJ1-1, with D possibly TRBD1 on 5 matching bases. The CDR3 loop spans 16 amino acids. Trimming pared 1 base from V and 1 base from J, leaving 13 bases between. Germline V CDR1 and CDR2: SGHTA, FQGNSA. The CDR3 protein is CASSLVGGEANTEAFF. CDR3 DNA sequence: TGTGCCAGCAGCTTAGTCGGGGGGGAGGCGAACACTGAAGCTTTCTTT.

This clonotype was seen many times. The chain uses TRBV28 and TRBJ2-1, with D maybe TRBD1 (6 bases). Germline CDR1 reads MDHEN; CDR2 reads SYDVKM. The CDR3 covers 15 residues. The V gene lost 6 bases and the J gene lost 6 bases, with 18 bases spanning the gap. CDR3 amino acids: CASSLGQGNRNEQFF. The CDR3 bases are TGTGCCAGCAGCCTGGGTCAGGGGAATCGCAATGAGCAGTTCTTC.

This clonotype appeared many times. The chain links TRBV7-2 to TRBJ1-4; 7 nucleotides line up with TRBD1. Germline lookup yields CDR1 SGHTA and CDR2 FQGNSA. The CDR3 loop spans 13 amino acids. Trimming removed 4 bases from V and 12 bases from J; junction bases left unmatched: 8. The CDR3 coding sequence is TGTGCCAGCAGCTCGGTAACCACAGGGGAACTGTTTTTT. It translates to CASSSVTTGELFF.

In this sample, this clonotype turned up many times. The genes are TRBV9 and TRBJ2-3; D is unresolved. The CDR3 totals 12 residues. V was pared by 4 bases and J by 2 bases, with 5 bases between. Germline loops: CDR1 SGDLS, CDR2 YYNGEE. DNA for the CDR3: TGTGCCAGCAGCCCCCCCACAGATACGCAGTATTTT. Protein product: CASSPPTDTQYF.

In this sample, this clonotype turned up many times. This rearrangement joins TRBV12-3 or TRBV12-4 to TRBJ2-3, with 8 positions matching TRBD2. V was pared by 1 base and J by 8 bases, with 5 bases of the junction left unmatched. The CDR3 spans 14 residues. DNA of the CDR3: TGTGCCAGCAGTTTAGGTAGCGGGGTCGCTACGCAGTATTTT. Its protein is CASSLGSGVATQYF.

This clonotype was counted at least ten times. The chain employs TRBV2 and TRBJ2-2; D gene unclear. V lost 4 bases to trimming and J lost 6 bases, with 9 bases between them. This CDR3 comprises 13 residues. Germline V lookup: CDR1 SNHLY, CDR2 FYNNEI. The CDR3: CASSVGLPGELFF. The CDR3 nucleotides read TGTGCCAGCAGTGTAGGGCTGCCCGGGGAGCTGTTTTTT.

CDR3 loop: CASSPSGDEQYF. CDR3 DNA sequence: TGTGCCAGCAGCCCCTCCGGCGACGAGCAGTACTTC. This chain links TRBV7-2 with TRBJ2-7; unclear D gene. V lost 5 bases and J 5 bases, leaving 10 bases between the germline ends. Per the germline V gene, CDR1 is SGHTA and CDR2 is FQGNSA. The CDR3 extends over 12 amino acids.

The chain combines TRBV7-9 with TRBJ2-5; D uncertain. Trimming took off 6 bases at V and 7 bases at J, with 15 bases between the two ends. Germline CDR1 SEHNR, CDR2 FQNEAQ (reference sequence). This CDR3 is built from 13 residues. CDR3 region: CASSPGQEGTQYF. The CDR3 DNA reads as TGTGCCAGCAGTCCCGGGCAGGAAGGGACCCAGTACTTC. The variable domain in full, with the rest retrieved from reference TRBV7-9 and TRBJ2-5, is DTGVSQNPRHKITKRGQNVTFRCDPISEHNRLYWYRQTLGQGPEFLTYFQNEAQLEKSRLLSDRFSAERPKGSFSTLEIQRTEQGDSAMYLCASSPGQEGTQYFGPGTRLLVL.

This clonotype was seen at least ten times. The V gene is TRBV12-3 or TRBV12-4, the J gene TRBJ2-7; weak D call: TRBD1 (5 bases). The V gene lost 3 bases and the J gene lost 5 bases, with 17 bases spanning the gap. The CDR3 is made up of 15 amino acids. In nucleotides, the CDR3 is TGTGCCAGCAGTTTTTGGGGTCCCGACAGAAACGAGCAGTACTTC. Translation: CASSFWGPDRNEQYF.

This clonotype was counted many times. The rearrangement links TRBV5-1 to TRBJ2-3; 13 positions match TRBD2. There are 17 residues in the CDR3. The V gene's germline CDR1 is SGHRS and CDR2 YFSETQ. After removal of 4 bases from V and 6 bases from J, the junction contained 11 bases not matched to a gene. In DNA form, the CDR3 reads TGCGCCAGCAGCCAAGGACTAGCGGGGGTTTATATGGATACGCAGTATTTT. This sequence encodes CASSQGLAGVYMDTQYF.

This clonotype has at least ten counts. This chain joins TRBV3-1 and TRBJ2-7; perhaps D is TRBD1 or TRBD2 (5 bases each). This CDR3 region has 14 residues. Deletions cut 2 bases from V and 5 bases from J, with 13 bases between. The germline CDR1 and CDR2 sequences are LGHDT and YNNKEL (reference sequence). The CDR3 DNA is TGTGCCAGCAGCCAAAGGGGAGAGGGCGACGAGCAGTACTTC. The encoded protein is CASSQRGEGDEQYF.

This rearrangement joins TRBV21-1 to TRBJ2-5; the D segment call TRBD2 is taken from the table without a DNA check. TRBV21-1 is tagged as a pseudogene. The CDR3 has 17 residues. CDR3 DNA sequence: TGTGCCAGCAGCAGATCACCGGGACTAGCGGGGGGAGAGACCCAGTACTTC. It specifies CASSRSPGLAGGETQYF.

This clonotype was counted a few times. V usage is TRBV15 and J usage is TRBJ1-1; D call uncertain. CDR3 length: 15 residues. Germline lookup yields CDR1 LNHNV and CDR2 YYDKDF (reference sequence). The V gene lost 4 bases and the J gene lost 1 base, with 13 bases spanning the gap. DNA of the CDR3: TGTGCCACCAGCACGGAAGGCTTTGGGAACACTGAAGCTTTCTTT. It encodes CATSTEGFGNTEAFF.

At least ten counts were recorded for this clonotype. The chain recombines TRBV27 with TRBJ2-3, with 8 bases lining up with TRBD1. The ends lost 5 bases at V and 4 bases at J; junction bases unmatched: 5. Germline CDR1 and CDR2: MNHEY and SMNVEV (reference sequence). The length of the CDR3 is 14 residues. For the CDR3, the DNA is TGTGCCAGCAGTATGACAGGGGAGGCAGATACGCAGTATTTT. Its translation: CASSMTGEADTQYF.

The chain couples TRBV14 to TRBJ2-7, with a possible D match to TRBD2 (5 bases). The germline V gene encodes CDR1 SGHDN and CDR2 FVKESK. The length of the CDR3 is 14 residues. The V gene lost 0 bases and the J gene lost 8 bases, with 14 bases spanning the gap. CDR3 sequence (DNA): TGTGCCAGCAGCCAAGAGATAGTCGGGGAACAGCAGTACTTC. It translates to CASSQEIVGEQQYF.

This clonotype was counted once. A much bigger clone sits one base away, suggesting this may be a read error. This chain connects TRBV7-2 to TRBJ1-6, with unresolved D. Germline V gene sequence: CDR1 SGHTA, CDR2 FQGNSA. The length of the CDR3 is 12 residues. Trimming removed 5 bases at V and 5 bases at J, with 4 bases between. CDR3 nucleotides: TGTGCCAGCAGCCAGGATAATTCACCCCTCCACTTT. Its translation: CASSQDNSPLHF.

This clonotype was recorded many times. The chain combines TRBV12-3 or TRBV12-4 with TRBJ2-3, with D possibly matching TRBD1 (5 bases). The CDR3 runs 17 residues. Deletions cut 3 bases from V and 1 base from J, with 17 bases between. DNA for the CDR3: TGTGCCAGCAGTTTCCGGTCGACAGACCTGGGCACAGATACGCAGTATTTT. It translates to CASSFRSTDLGTDTQYF.

This chain joins TRBV6-1 and TRBJ2-5, with D perhaps matching TRBD2 (5 bases). Trimming left V 3 bases short and J 2 bases short, with 16 bases between. CDR3 length: 16 amino acids. Germline V CDR1 and CDR2: MNHNS, SASEGT. CDR3 sequence reads: CASSEGSIYLQETQYF. DNA for the CDR3: TGTGCCAGCAGTGAGGGGAGTATATACCTTCAAGAGACCCAGTACTTC.

A few counts support this clonotype. The chain links TRBV28 to TRBJ2-5; D remains ambiguous. The CDR3 is 13 amino acids. Trimming cost V 2 bases and J 4 bases, with 8 bases left between them. Germline V CDR1 and CDR2: MDHEN, SYDVKM. CDR3 amino acids: CASSLIGLETQYF. In nucleotides, the CDR3 is TGTGCCAGCAGTTTAATTGGGTTAGAGACCCAGTACTTC.

The CDR3 coding sequence is TGTGCCAGCAGACAGGGGAATGAAAAACTGTTTTTT. Protein product: CASRQGNEKLFF. The rearrangement joins TRBV28 to TRBJ1-4, with 7 positions matching TRBD1. Trimming at V came to 6 bases and at J to 5 bases, leaving 0 bases not matched to a gene. Per the germline V gene, CDR1 is MDHEN and CDR2 is SYDVKM. This CDR3 contains 12 residues. Complete variable domain (other parts from reference TRBV28 and TRBJ1-4): DVKVTQSSRYLVKRTGEKVFLECVQDMDHENMFWYRQDPGLGLRLIYFSYDVKMKEKGDIPEGYSVSREKKERFSLILESASTNQTSMYLCASRQGNEKLFFGSGTQLSVL.

This clonotype was recorded only once. At one boundary the junction diverges from the germline segment, which might be a read error. The chain recombines TRBV5-1 with TRBJ2-5, with D perhaps matching TRBD1 (6 bases). The germline V gene has CDR1 SGHRS and CDR2 YFSETQ. CDR3 length: 17 residues. In DNA, the CDR3 is TGCGCCAGCAGTCCCACTGCGATGACAGGCCCAGAAGAGGCCCAGTACTTC. This encodes CASSPTAMTGPEEAQYF. Based on the CDR3 plus reference TRBV5-1 and TRBJ2-5, the full variable domain is KAGVTQTPRYLIKTRGQQVTLSCSPISGHRSVSWYQQTPGQGLQFLFEYFSETQRNKGNFPGRFSGRQFSNSRSEMNVSTLELGDSALYLCASSPTAMTGPEEAQYFGPGTRLLVL.

In this sample, this clonotype turned up many times. The V gene is TRBV28, the J gene TRBJ2-5; D perhaps matches TRBD1 (6 bases). Germline CDR1 reads MDHEN; CDR2 reads SYDVKM. The CDR3 sequence is 16 residues long. With 10 bases removed from V and 2 bases from J, the gap between germline ends came to 23 bases. The CDR3 DNA follows: TGTGCCACCAGGAGTCCCCGGAACAGGGATCAAGAGACCCAGTACTTC. Translating it yields CATRSPRNRDQETQYF.

This clonotype was counted a few times. This chain uses TRBV6-5 with TRBJ2-3, with TRBD2 identical over 10 bases. The CDR3 contains 17 residues. CDR1 is MNHEY and CDR2 is SVGAGI in the germline V gene. V shed 4 bases, J shed 2 bases, and the junction held 9 bases outside the gene matches. The CDR3: CASSFSGGPLPTDTQYF. Written as DNA, the CDR3 is TGTGCCAGCAGTTTTAGCGGGGGGCCCTTACCCACAGATACGCAGTATTTT.

This clonotype was found a few times. V and J are TRBV5-1 and TRBJ2-6; D is perhaps TRBD2 (5 bases). V shed 0 bases and J shed 4 bases, with 14 bases lying between them. The CDR3 is made up of 17 amino acids. Germline V CDR1 and CDR2: SGHRS, YFSETQ. The CDR3 DNA sequence: TGCGCCAGCAGCTTGGGACCGAGGGTAGGGGGGGCCAACGTCCTGACTTTC. Residues: CASSLGPRVGGANVLTF.

This clonotype was observed many times. V is TRBV5-1 and J is TRBJ2-1; 8 nucleotides match TRBD2. The CDR3 loop spans 15 amino acids. Germline loops: CDR1 SGHRS, CDR2 YFSETQ. The V and J ends lost 0 bases and 8 bases, in that order; junction bases with no gene match: 7. The CDR3 region is CASSLELAVLDEQFF. In DNA form, the CDR3 reads TGCGCCAGCAGCTTGGAACTAGCGGTCTTGGATGAGCAGTTCTTC.